This T cell receptor beta chain was found in a study of human T cells and chemical hapten exposure. About the study: Diphenylcyclopropenone, dosed weekly to the scalp, was given to patients throughout the approximately 22-week study.

As to time point: patch test 1, 2 weeks after DPC sensitization. Regarding treatment: therapeutic diphenylcyclopropenone sensitization with weekly scalp DPC. Within the library, unique molecular identifiers were attached to each individual cDNA molecule. TCRdb used MiXCR to reprocess the RACE reads, holding one entry per CDR3 protein. There are nearly 350,000 distinct CDR3 sequences in the sample; approximately 6.9% occur only once, and 8.4% lies in the top ten. Remarks on this clonotype: Its antigen is undetermined.

CDR1 is MNHEY, CDR2 SMNVEV, per germline (reference sequence). With 2 bases clipped from V and 6 bases from J, the junction kept 6 bases outside the gene matches. This CDR3 contains 14 residues. Study results and limitations: Patch test score was positively correlated with the counts of TCRs that had expanded at PT1.

Sample: whole blood, taken in connection with sensitization to the hapten diphenylcyclopropenone (DPC). This clonotype was sampled from a woman younger than 35 with alopecia areata. Some clones in this sample may be carry-over from other donors' samples. The chain is built from TRBV27 and TRBJ2-7; TRBD2 agrees at 8 bases. The CDR3 DNA follows: TGTGCCAGCAGTTTAGGTTTCGGGGGGGGCGAGCAGTACTTC. Encoded protein: CASSLGFGGGEQYF.